The 22 T cell receptor beta chains listed next were all sequenced from one sample in a study of control samples from healthy donors and cancer patients. Sequencing was performed with immunoSEQ multiplex PCR; in TCRdb, only in-frame clones are kept and a portion is missing. The sample has some 150,000 clones; more than 80% are singletons. Material for sequencing was blood. These receptors all stem from a man aged 18-30 years in good health.

V and J are TRBV18 and TRBJ1-1; no firm D call. This CDR3 has 14 amino acids. V lost 3 bases, J lost 2 bases, and 10 bases lay in between. Germline loops: CDR1 KGHSH, CDR2 LQKENI. CDR3: CASSPSNRNTEAFF. In DNA, the CDR3 is TGTGCCAGCTCACCCTCCAATAGAAACACTGAAGCTTTCTTT.

The CDR3, as DNA: TGTGCCAGCAGTTCACTGCAGGTACATGGCTACACCTTC. It is translated as CASSSLQVHGYTF. The chain uses TRBV12-3 or TRBV12-4 and TRBJ1-2; D is unclear. The CDR3 consists of 13 residues. V dropped 4 bases and J dropped 6 bases, with 12 bases sitting between them.

The chain joins TRBV7-2 to TRBJ1-6, with a weak D call TRBD1 (6 bases). V lost 4 bases to trimming and J lost 8 bases, with 12 bases between them. The CDR3 covers 14 residues. CDR1 and CDR2 (germline): SGHTA, FQGNSA. Here the CDR3 reads CASSYAGGHSPLHF. CDR3 coding DNA: TGTGCCAGCAGCTACGCCGGGGGGCATTCACCCCTCCACTTT.

The chain employs TRBV19 and TRBJ1-5; 7 bases map to TRBD1. The CDR3 length is 15 residues. V lost 7 bases, J lost 4 bases, and 10 bases stayed unmatched. Germline V gene data show CDR1 as LNHDA and CDR2 as SQIVND (reference sequence). This CDR3 reads CASTSGQTRNQPQHF. For the CDR3, the DNA is TGTGCCAGTACCTCGGGACAGACTCGTAATCAGCCCCAGCATTTT.

The gene calls are TRBV4-3 and TRBJ1-4; D is uncertain. The germline gives CDR1 LGHNA, CDR2 YSLEER. V lost 0 bases and J lost 7, with 12 bases in between. The CDR3 has 15 residues. The CDR3 sequence: CASSQDRAVGEKLFF. In nucleotides, the CDR3 is TGCGCCAGCAGCCAAGACCGGGCCGTGGGTGAAAAACTGTTTTTT.

J is TRBJ1-4 and V is TRBV19; 8 nucleotides agree with TRBD1. Germline V lookup: CDR1 LNHDA, CDR2 SQIVND (reference sequence). Unmatched junction bases numbered 6, after V lost 8 bases and J lost 7 bases. CDR3 length equals 13 residues. The CDR3 DNA reads as TGTGCCAGTGCAGACAGGGGAGGTGAAAAACTGTTTTTT. Its translation: CASADRGGEKLFF.

The chain is built from TRBV5-6 and TRBJ1-6; D ambiguous. V lost 3 bases and J lost 8, with 15 bases in between. This CDR3 has 15 residues. Germline CDR1 is SGHDT and CDR2 is YYEEEE. CDR3 coding DNA: TGTGCCAGCAGCTCACCCTCAGACGGGGATTCACCCCTCCACTTT. Translated: CASSSPSDGDSPLHF. The variable domain in full, completed from reference TRBV5-6 and TRBJ1-6, reads DAGVTQSPTHLIKTRGQQVTLRCSPKSGHDTVSWYQQALGQGPQFIFQYYEEEERQRGNFPDRFSGHQFPNYSSELNVNALLLGDSALYLCASSSPSDGDSPLHFGNGTRLTVT.

The gene calls are TRBV30 and TRBJ1-2; D remains ambiguous. Germline V gene data show CDR1 as GTSNPN and CDR2 as SVGIG (reference sequence). Trimming took off 0 bases at V and 7 bases at J, with 15 bases between the two ends. CDR3 length: 14 residues. The CDR3 coding sequence is TGTGCCTGGAGTGTGACCGGAGGGCGGAGTGGCTACACCTTC. Amino acids: CAWSVTGGRSGYTF.

The V call is TRBV3-1 (or the pseudogene TRBV3-2), the J call TRBJ1-1; 8 nucleotides match TRBD1. Losses at the gene ends were 4 bases for V and 4 bases for J; bases not matched to a gene: 8. The CDR3 is 15 residues long. From germline, CDR1 is LGHDT and CDR2 YNNKEL (reference sequence). The CDR3 region has the DNA TGTGCCAGCAGCCCCGAACAGGGGGTGGGCACTGAAGCTTTCTTT. Translating it yields CASSPEQGVGTEAFF.

The CDR3, as DNA: TGTGCCTGGTCACGGAGCCTTTATGGCTACACCTTC. This translates into CAWSRSLYGYTF. This chain joins TRBV30 and TRBJ1-2; D not resolved. This CDR3 comprises 12 residues. Germline lookup yields CDR1 GTSNPN and CDR2 SVGIG (reference sequence). V lost 5 bases to trimming and J lost 5 bases, with 12 bases between them.

This sequence joins TRBV6-1 and TRBJ2-7; D not resolved. The CDR3 length is 15 residues. With 1 base removed from V and 4 bases from J, the gap between germline ends came to 14 bases. CDR1 is MNHNS, CDR2 SASEGT, per germline. The CDR3 DNA reads TGTGCCAGCAGTGAAGGGGGTGCCGTCGGGTACGAGCAGTACTTC. This encodes CASSEGGAVGYEQYF.

The chain has TRBV27 and TRBJ1-1; D is unresolved. Germline V gives CDR1 MNHEY, CDR2 SMNVEV (reference sequence). Trimming shortened V by 5 bases and J by 5 bases, and 12 bases separated the two germline ends. The CDR3 has 13 residues. CDR3 sequence (DNA): TGTGCCAGCAGTCCCGGGATTCTGACTGAAGCTTTCTTT. The encoded protein is CASSPGILTEAFF.

The chain joins TRBV27 to TRBJ2-2; D gene unclear. The V end lost 4 bases, the J end lost 5 bases, and 5 bases lay between the germline ends. Per germline, CDR1 MNHEY and CDR2 SMNVEV (reference sequence). CDR3 length equals 12 residues. The CDR3 protein is CASSWGTGELFF. The DNA of the CDR3 is TGTGCCAGCAGTTGGGGTACCGGGGAGCTGTTTTTT.

The rearrangement uses TRBV7-9 and TRBJ2-7, with D unresolved. V was trimmed by 5 bases and J by 6 bases, leaving 8 bases between them. The CDR3 spans 11 residues. CDR1 and CDR2 (germline): SEHNR, FQNEAQ (reference sequence). CDR3 in DNA: TGTGCCAGCAGCGTATTTACCGAGCAGTACTTC. It yields the protein CASSVFTEQYF. The whole variable domain, filled in from reference TRBV7-9 and TRBJ2-7, reads DTGVSQNPRHKITKRGQNVTFRCDPISEHNRLYWYRQTLGQGPEFLTYFQNEAQLEKSRLLSDRFSAERPKGSFSTLEIQRTEQGDSAMYLCASSVFTEQYFGPGTRLTVT.

V gene TRBV7-2 combines with J gene TRBJ2-7, with no clear D. CDR1 SGHTA and CDR2 FQGNSA come from the germline V gene. The CDR3 has 17 residues. The germline V and J ends were trimmed by 3 bases and 2 bases, with 20 bases remaining between them. This chain's CDR3 is CASSLGRWAGFTYEQYF. The CDR3 region has the DNA TGTGCCAGCAGCTTGGGTCGGTGGGCAGGCTTTACCTACGAGCAGTACTTC.

The gene calls are TRBV29-1 and TRBJ2-7, with TRBD2 as a possible D gene (7 bases). This CDR3 contains 13 residues. Looked up from germline, CDR1 is SQVTM and CDR2 is ANQGSEA. Trimming pared 8 bases from V and 5 bases from J, leaving 19 bases between. The CDR3 loop is CSTRGGNRDEQYF. In DNA, the CDR3 is TGCAGCACAAGGGGGGGAAATCGGGACGAGCAGTACTTC.

Only one count was recorded for this clone. The rearrangement joins TRBV2 to TRBJ1-1, with D tentatively TRBD1 (5 bases). V lost 7 bases and J lost 7, with 10 bases in between. The CDR3 is 11 residues long. In germline, CDR1 is SNHLY, CDR2 FYNNEI. In nucleotides, the CDR3 is TGTGCCAGCATCGGACAAATTGAAGCTTTCTTT. This sequence encodes CASIGQIEAFF.

The chain employs TRBV19 and TRBJ2-3; no clear D gene. CDR1 LNHDA and CDR2 SQIVND come from the germline V gene (reference sequence). Trimming took 5 bases from V and 4 from J, leaving 1 base between them. The CDR3 runs 10 residues. The CDR3 sequence is CASSSDTQYF. For the CDR3, the DNA is TGTGCCAGTAGTTCAGATACGCAGTATTTT.

V usage is TRBV4-3 and J usage is TRBJ1-2; 7 bases align to TRBD1. J gave up 8 bases and V 3 bases, and 12 bases lay outside the gene matches. Germline lookup yields CDR1 LGHNA and CDR2 YSLEER. CDR3 length: 15 residues. CDR3 loop: CASSQAQGKGGGYTF. As DNA, the CDR3 is TGCGCCAGCAGCCAGGCACAGGGGAAGGGTGGGGGCTACACCTTC.

This clone has only one observation. The chain employs TRBV19 and TRBJ1-2; D unresolved. The CDR3 consists of 14 residues. The germline gives CDR1 LNHDA, CDR2 SQIVND (reference sequence). V was shortened by 3 bases and J by 0 bases, with 8 bases between the two germline ends. CDR3 in amino acids: CASSIRSANYGYTF. In DNA, the CDR3 is TGTGCCAGTAGTATCAGGAGTGCTAACTATGGCTACACCTTC.

Written as DNA, the CDR3 is TGTGCCAGCAGTGAGGTAGTCTACACCGGGGAGCTGTTTTTT. It translates to CASSEVVYTGELFF. This chain uses TRBV6-1 with TRBJ2-2, with D uncertain. Deletions cut 3 bases from V and 3 bases from J, with 8 bases between. Germline CDR1 reads MNHNS; CDR2 reads SASEGT. CDR3 size: 14 residues.

This clone was counted a few times. J is TRBJ2-3 and V is TRBV18, with 15 bases fitting TRBD2. Unmatched junction bases numbered 4, after V lost 2 bases and J lost 4 bases. This CDR3 is built from 17 residues. The germline CDR1 and CDR2 sequences are KGHSH and LQKENI. The CDR3 DNA sequence: TGTGCCAGCTCACCAGGACTAGCGGGGGGGCCGGCAGATACGCAGTATTTT. It is translated as CASSPGLAGGPADTQYF.